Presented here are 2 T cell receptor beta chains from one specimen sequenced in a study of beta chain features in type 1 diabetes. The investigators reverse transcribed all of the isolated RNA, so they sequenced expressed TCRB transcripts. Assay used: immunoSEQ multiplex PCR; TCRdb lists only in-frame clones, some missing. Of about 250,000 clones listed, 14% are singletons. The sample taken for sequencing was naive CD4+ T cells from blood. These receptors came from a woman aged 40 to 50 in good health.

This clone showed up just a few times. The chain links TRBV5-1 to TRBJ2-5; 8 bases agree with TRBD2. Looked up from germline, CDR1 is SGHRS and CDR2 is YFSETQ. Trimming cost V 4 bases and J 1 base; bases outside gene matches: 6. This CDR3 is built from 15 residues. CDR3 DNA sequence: TGCGCCAGCAGCGCTAGCGGGCTAACCCAAGAGACCCAGTACTTC. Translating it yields CASSASGLTQETQYF.

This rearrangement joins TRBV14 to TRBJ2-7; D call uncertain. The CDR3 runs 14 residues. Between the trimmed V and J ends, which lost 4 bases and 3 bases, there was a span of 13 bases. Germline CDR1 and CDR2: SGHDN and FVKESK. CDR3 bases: TGTGCCAGCAGCCCTCAGTTGCTGAACTACGAGCAGTACTTC. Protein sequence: CASSPQLLNYEQYF.